These 30 T cell receptor beta chains were all obtained from the same sample, sequenced in a study of blood T cell repertoires in COVID-19. Data came from immunoSEQ multiplex PCR; TCRdb stores just in-frame clones and leaves some out. The table lists about 240,000 clones, around 85% of them singletons. The sample was peripheral blood. The source is an elderly woman with acute or convalescent COVID-19.

V is TRBV5-1 and J is TRBJ2-7, with a possible D match to TRBD1 (5 bases). Germline values: CDR1 SGHRS, CDR2 YFSETQ. Trimming cost V 0 bases and J 2 bases, with 15 bases left between them. This CDR3 contains 16 residues. The chain's CDR3 is CASSLGPQAGTYEQYF. CDR3 coding DNA: TGCGCCAGCAGCTTGGGCCCCCAGGCAGGGACCTACGAGCAGTACTTC.

In nucleotides, the CDR3 is TGTGCCACGGCCCGGAACAGGGCCTCAGATGGCTACACCTTC. Translation gives CATARNRASDGYTF. The chain recombines TRBV6-5 with TRBJ1-2, with D perhaps TRBD1 (6 bases). Trimming left V 10 bases short and J 6 bases short, with 21 bases between. This CDR3 has 14 amino acids. Germline V gene data show CDR1 as MNHEY and CDR2 as SVGAGI.

The CDR3, as DNA: TGTGCCAGCAGCTCAAGGGGCCGTGGGGCCAACGTCCTGACTTTC. Protein: CASSSRGRGANVLTF. V and J are TRBV5-6 and TRBJ2-6; D is perhaps TRBD1 (5 bases). This CDR3 contains 15 residues. V lost 3 bases and J 3 bases, leaving 10 bases between the germline ends. Germline V gene data show CDR1 as SGHDT and CDR2 as YYEEEE.

This sequence joins TRBV18 and TRBJ2-5, with a tentative D call TRBD1 (5 bases). The CDR3 has 13 amino acids. Germline assignment: CDR1 KGHSH and CDR2 LQKENI. V was cut by 1 base and J by 5 bases, with 8 bases left in between. This CDR3 is CASSPQGWETQYF. The CDR3 region has the DNA TGTGCCAGCTCACCACAGGGGTGGGAGACCCAGTACTTC.

The chain's CDR3 is CASSPGVRQPQHF. The DNA for the CDR3 is TGTGCCAGCTCACCGGGAGTCCGGCAGCCCCAGCATTTT. This chain joins TRBV18 and TRBJ1-5; D gene unclear. The CDR3 length is 13 residues. V dropped 3 bases and J dropped 7 bases, with 10 bases sitting between them. Germline loops: CDR1 KGHSH, CDR2 LQKENI.

J is TRBJ2-1 and V is TRBV6-5; 8 positions match TRBD1. The CDR3 covers 15 residues. With 2 bases clipped from V and 9 bases from J, the junction kept 9 bases outside the gene matches. The germline V gene encodes CDR1 MNHEY and CDR2 SVGAGI. In nucleotides, the CDR3 is TGTGCCAGCAGTTACCCTCAGGGGGCTAGGGGTGAGCAGTTCTTC. Translating it yields CASSYPQGARGEQFF.

The chain joins TRBV7-2 to TRBJ2-3; a possible D gene is TRBD2 (6 bases). The CDR3 runs 14 residues. From germline, CDR1 is SGHTA and CDR2 FQGNSA. V was clipped by 5 bases and J by 4 bases, with 13 bases between them. CDR3 in DNA: TGTGCCAGCAGCCAACAAGGAGGGTCAGATACGCAGTATTTT. Residues: CASSQQGGSDTQYF. The whole variable domain, filled in from reference TRBV7-2 and TRBJ2-3, reads GAGVSQSPSNKVTEKGKDVELRCDPISGHTALYWYRQSLGQGLEFLIYFQGNSAPDKSGLPSDRFSAERTGGSVSTLTIQRTQQEDSAVYLCASSQQGGSDTQYFGPGTRLTVL.

The chain recombines TRBV2 with TRBJ2-7; D is perhaps TRBD2 (5 bases). The CDR3 covers 15 residues. The V gene's germline CDR1 is SNHLY and CDR2 FYNNEI. V shed 5 bases and J shed 2 bases, with 16 bases lying between them. CDR3 region: CASSLGRVSTYEQYF. The CDR3 coding sequence is TGTGCCAGCAGTTTAGGGAGAGTCAGTACCTACGAGCAGTACTTC.

The V call is TRBV5-6, the J call TRBJ2-6, with 16 nucleotides matching TRBD2. Germline-derived CDR1 and CDR2 are SGHDT and YYEEEE. V lost 2 bases and J lost 2; bases outside the gene matches: 1. The CDR3 contains 18 residues. CDR3 bases: TGTGCCAGCAGCTTAGGGACTAGCGGGGGGGCTGGGGCCAACGTCCTGACTTTC. Protein: CASSLGTSGGAGANVLTF.

The chain couples TRBV18 to TRBJ2-7; the D gene is possibly TRBD1 (5 bases). Germline assignment: CDR1 KGHSH and CDR2 LQKENI. The CDR3 is 18 residues long. Trimming stripped 2 bases from V and 0 bases from J, with 20 bases between. CDR3 protein: CASSPTGTLVYGSYEQYF. DNA of the CDR3: TGTGCCAGCTCACCAACAGGTACCCTGGTTTATGGCTCCTACGAGCAGTACTTC.

The rearrangement joins TRBV5-5 to TRBJ1-1, with a weak D call TRBD1 (5 bases). With 0 bases removed from V and 6 bases from J, the gap between germline ends came to 12 bases. CDR3 length equals 14 residues. Germline V gives CDR1 SGHKS, CDR2 YYEKEE (reference sequence). The CDR3 coding sequence is TGTGCCAGCAGCTTGGATCGGCCAGGGTCTGAAGCTTTCTTT. Translation gives CASSLDRPGSEAFF.

The gene calls are TRBV6-1 and TRBJ2-5, with TRBD2 matching 12 bases. After removal of 4 bases from V and 4 bases from J, the junction contained 10 bases not matched to a gene. The CDR3 has 17 amino acids. Germline-derived CDR1 and CDR2 are MNHNS and SASEGT. The CDR3 spells CASSVTSGGTGGETQYF. Written as DNA, the CDR3 is TGTGCCAGCAGTGTAACTAGCGGGGGGACCGGGGGAGAGACCCAGTACTTC.

The V call is TRBV4-1, the J call TRBJ2-2; 9 nucleotides match TRBD2. Germline assignment: CDR1 MGHRA and CDR2 YSYEKL. There are 18 residues in the CDR3. After removal of 1 base from V and 0 bases from J, the junction contained 6 bases not matched to a gene. The CDR3 sequence is CASSQAERGAANTGELFF. The CDR3, as DNA: TGCGCCAGCAGCCAAGCGGAGCGGGGGGCCGCGAACACCGGGGAGCTGTTTTTT.

This clone was detected once. The rearrangement uses TRBV7-3 and TRBJ2-2; D is perhaps TRBD2 (6 bases). The CDR3 sequence is 16 residues long. Germline CDR1 and CDR2: SGHTA and FQGTGA. Trimming removed 4 bases at V and 0 bases at J, with 12 bases between. CDR3 in amino acids: CASSSRGSANTGELFF. In DNA, the CDR3 is TGTGCCAGCAGCTCCCGGGGGAGCGCGAACACCGGGGAGCTGTTTTTT.

J is TRBJ2-3 and V is TRBV30; D is ambiguous. V lost 0 bases to trimming and J lost 5 bases, with 6 bases between them. This CDR3 has 12 residues. CDR1 GTSNPN and CDR2 SVGIG come from the germline V gene (reference sequence). The CDR3 sequence: CAWSVHKDTQYF. The CDR3 coding sequence is TGTGCCTGGAGTGTACATAAAGATACGCAGTATTTT.

The gene calls are TRBV6-5 and TRBJ2-3, with TRBD2 identical over 9 bases. The CDR3 contains 15 residues. Germline assignment: CDR1 MNHEY and CDR2 SVGAGI. V was clipped by 5 bases and J by 10 bases; unmatched bases: 13. CDR3 loop: CASSNPGLANWSQYF. In DNA, the CDR3 is TGTGCCAGCAGTAACCCGGGACTAGCTAATTGGTCGCAGTATTTT.

V gene TRBV2 combines with J gene TRBJ2-2, with D tentatively TRBD2 (6 bases). Germline V gene sequence: CDR1 SNHLY, CDR2 FYNNEI. This CDR3 is built from 12 residues. V gave up 7 bases and J gave up 5 bases, with 8 bases separating them. CDR3 in amino acids: CASTRGTGELFF. The DNA for the CDR3 is TGTGCCAGCACCCGGGGGACCGGGGAGCTGTTTTTT.

The V gene is TRBV2, the J gene TRBJ1-2, with TRBD1 matching 9 bases. This CDR3 has 12 residues. Germline V gives CDR1 SNHLY, CDR2 FYNNEI. V shed 5 bases, J shed 8 bases, and the junction held 3 bases outside the gene matches. The CDR3 sequence: CASSRTGAGYTF. The CDR3 nucleotides are TGTGCCAGCAGTCGGACAGGGGCAGGCTACACCTTC.

J is TRBJ1-6 and V is TRBV27, with 9 bases lining up with TRBD1. Germline V gene data show CDR1 as MNHEY and CDR2 as SMNVEV (reference sequence). The V and J ends lost 5 bases and 6 bases, in that order; junction bases with no gene match: 11. The CDR3 covers 17 residues. The DNA of the CDR3 is TGTGCCAGCAGTCCACGTACAGGGGGCGGTAGTAATTCACCCCTCCACTTT. Translated: CASSPRTGGGSNSPLHF.

This chain connects TRBV6-6 to TRBJ2-5, with D perhaps matching TRBD1 (6 bases). CDR3 length: 16 amino acids. Looked up from germline, CDR1 is MNHNY and CDR2 is SVGAGI (reference sequence). V shed 2 bases and J shed 0 bases, with 13 bases lying between them. The CDR3: CASSYSPGHYQETQYF. CDR3 nucleotide sequence: TGTGCCAGCAGTTACAGCCCGGGACACTACCAAGAGACCCAGTACTTC.

This clone has at least ten counts. The chain combines TRBV2 with TRBJ1-2, with D perhaps TRBD1 (5 bases). Germline V gene lookup returns CDR1 SNHLY and CDR2 FYNNEI. The CDR3 sequence is 13 residues long. V was shortened by 7 bases and J by 8 bases, with 17 bases between the two germline ends. The CDR3: CASTFSRGGGYTF. CDR3 bases: TGTGCCAGCACCTTCAGCCGGGGGGGAGGCTACACCTTC.

This chain joins TRBV2 and TRBJ1-2, with 7 bases lining up with TRBD1. Losses at the gene ends were 6 bases for V and 4 bases for J; bases not matched to a gene: 11. This CDR3 spans 15 amino acids. Per the germline V gene, CDR1 is SNHLY and CDR2 is FYNNEI. The CDR3 region has the DNA TGTGCCAGCAGGAACACAGGGGTCGGGGTCTATGGCTACACCTTC. Residues: CASRNTGVGVYGYTF.

The V call is TRBV19, the J call TRBJ2-1, with TRBD2 matching over 11 bases. CDR1 is LNHDA and CDR2 is SQIVND in the germline V gene (reference sequence). The junction had 17 bases not matched to a gene; V was cut back by 3 bases and J by 7 bases. The CDR3 has 19 amino acids. The CDR3 sequence: CASSINSGASGGPGNEQFF. The CDR3 coding sequence is TGTGCCAGTAGTATCAATAGTGGGGCTAGCGGGGGGCCGGGGAATGAGCAGTTCTTC.

This chain links TRBV30 with TRBJ1-1; 7 bases are a match to TRBD1. With 3 bases clipped from V and 0 bases from J, the junction kept 4 bases outside the gene matches. The germline V gene has CDR1 GTSNPN and CDR2 SVGIG (reference sequence). This CDR3 spans 14 amino acids. The CDR3 protein is CAWRGTAMNTEAFF. The CDR3 DNA reads as TGTGCCTGGAGAGGGACAGCAATGAACACTGAAGCTTTCTTT.

This chain connects TRBV28 to TRBJ1-2; 8 bases map to TRBD1. Germline-derived CDR1 and CDR2 are MDHEN and SYDVKM. CDR3 length equals 15 residues. V was clipped by 3 bases and J by 4 bases; unmatched bases: 7. The CDR3 bases are TGTGCCAGCAGTTTGGGGCAGGGGGCCTCCTATGGCTACACCTTC. Translated, it gives CASSLGQGASYGYTF.

The chain recombines TRBV24-1 with TRBJ2-1; no firm D call. The CDR3 length is 12 residues. The V end was cut by 6 bases, the J end by 6 bases, with 8 bases between. Germline CDR1 reads KGHDR; CDR2 reads SFDVKD. The CDR3 reads CATSRYGNEQFF. In DNA, the CDR3 is TGTGCCACCAGTCGGTACGGCAATGAGCAGTTCTTC.

The rearrangement links TRBV7-8 to TRBJ2-3; the D is unclear. CDR1 and CDR2 from the germline V gene are SGHVS and FQNEAQ. The CDR3 loop spans 12 amino acids. V shed 5 bases and J shed 5 bases, with 8 bases lying between them. CDR3 amino acids: CASSPSGDTQYF. CDR3 bases: TGTGCCAGCAGCCCCAGTGGAGATACGCAGTATTTT.

The rearrangement links TRBV2 to TRBJ1-2; the match to TRBD1 covers 8 bases. Trimming cost V 3 bases and J 1 base; bases outside gene matches: 4. This CDR3 is built from 15 residues. CDR1 is SNHLY and CDR2 is FYNNEI in the germline V gene. The chain's CDR3 is CASSEATGGNYGYTF. The CDR3 DNA reads TGTGCCAGCAGTGAGGCTACAGGGGGTAACTATGGCTACACCTTC.

A single count supports this clone. The chain carries TRBV18 and TRBJ1-1; D perhaps matches TRBD1 (6 bases). CDR1 and CDR2 (germline): KGHSH, LQKENI. This CDR3 region has 15 residues. Deletions cut 2 bases from V and 1 base from J, with 11 bases between. CDR3: CASSPARGGNTEAFF. CDR3 nucleotide sequence: TGTGCCAGCTCACCAGCTCGAGGGGGGAACACTGAAGCTTTCTTT.

The chain joins TRBV15 to TRBJ2-1; 9 bases are shared with TRBD1. The V gene end was trimmed by 4 bases and the J gene end by 6 bases; junction bases not matched to a gene: 7. CDR1 is LNHNV and CDR2 is YYDKDF in the germline V gene (reference sequence). The CDR3 has 15 residues. CDR3 nucleotides: TGTGCCACCAGCAAAGGGACAGGGAAGGTCAATGAGCAGTTCTTC. It specifies CATSKGTGKVNEQFF.